The 24 T cell receptor beta chains presented below share a single source sample, sequenced in a study of blood T cell repertoires in COVID-19. Here immunoSEQ multiplex PCR was the method, and the copy in TCRdb shows in-frame clones only, minus some. The top ten hold roughly 0.87% of the sample, which has approximately 300,000 clones, around 85% seen once. Sequencing was performed on peripheral blood. The receptors shown here come from a human donor with COVID-19, enrolled during active disease. The donor label of this sample is uncertain.

The chain employs TRBV19 and TRBJ2-7, with D unresolved. This CDR3 is built from 13 residues. Germline V gene sequence: CDR1 LNHDA, CDR2 SQIVND (reference sequence). V lost 2 bases and J 4 bases, leaving 9 bases between the germline ends. The CDR3 DNA sequence: TGTGCCAGTAGTATAAACGAAGCATACGAGCAGTACTTC. It translates to CASSINEAYEQYF.

The J gene is TRBJ1-2, the V gene TRBV6-2 or TRBV6-3; perhaps TRBD1 as D (5 bases). The V and J ends lost 2 bases and 0 bases respectively, with 13 bases between them. The germline V gene encodes CDR1 MNHEY and CDR2 SVGEGT. The CDR3 extends over 16 amino acids. CDR3 sequence (DNA): TGTGCCAGCAGTTACGATTCGACAGCAACTAACTATGGCTACACCTTC. Protein product: CASSYDSTATNYGYTF.

CDR3 protein: CASSPGQSYEQYF. The CDR3 bases are TGTGCCAGCAGTCCCGGACAGTCCTACGAGCAGTACTTC. V and J are TRBV6-5 and TRBJ2-7; tentatively, D is TRBD1 (6 bases). Per germline, CDR1 MNHEY and CDR2 SVGAGI. There are 13 residues in the CDR3. V was clipped by 5 bases and J by 1 base, with 9 bases between them.

This clone has just one count. V gene TRBV7-3 combines with J gene TRBJ2-3, with D unclear. V lost 6 bases to trimming and J lost 1 base, with 8 bases between them. In germline, CDR1 is SGHTA, CDR2 FQGTGA. The CDR3 spans 13 residues. Here the CDR3 reads CASSPGRTDTQYF. As DNA, the CDR3 is TGTGCCAGCAGTCCTGGGCGCACAGATACGCAGTATTTT.

The V call is TRBV4-3, the J call TRBJ2-5, with D hard to call. This CDR3 is built from 14 residues. Trimming left V 0 bases short and J 5 bases short, with 10 bases between. Germline loops: CDR1 LGHNA, CDR2 YSLEER. As DNA, the CDR3 is TGCGCCAGCAGCCAAGATCTGGCGGTCGAGACCCAGTACTTC. Residues: CASSQDLAVETQYF.

The chain joins TRBV2 to TRBJ1-2; D gene unclear. Germline CDR1 and CDR2: SNHLY and FYNNEI. Deletions cut 4 bases from V and 2 bases from J, with 11 bases between. The CDR3 consists of 14 residues. The CDR3 coding sequence is TGTGCCAGCAGTGGTTCTGCAACAAACTATGGCTACACCTTC. This gives the protein CASSGSATNYGYTF.

The chain uses TRBV5-8 and TRBJ2-3, with 9 bases fitting TRBD2. The CDR3 is 16 residues long. The germline V gene encodes CDR1 SGHTS and CDR2 YDEGEE. The V gene end was trimmed by 4 bases and the J gene end by 2 bases; junction bases not matched to a gene: 8. The DNA of the CDR3 is TGTGCCAGCAGCCCCGGACTAGCGAGGCTCACAGATACGCAGTATTTT. It codes for CASSPGLARLTDTQYF. Combining the CDR3 with reference TRBV5-8 and TRBJ2-3 gives the whole variable domain EAGVTQSPTHLIKTRGQQATLRCSPISGHTSVYWYQQALGLGLQFLLWYDEGEERNRGNFPPRFSGRQFPNYSSELNVNALELEDSALYLCASSPGLARLTDTQYFGPGTRLTVL.

This clone has just one count. The chain links TRBV12-3 or TRBV12-4 to TRBJ2-5; TRBD2 matches at 8 bases. The CDR3 is made up of 13 amino acids. Trimming took 4 bases from V and 5 from J; bases not matched to a gene: 3. The CDR3 protein is CASSSGLAETQYF. In nucleotides, the CDR3 is TGTGCCAGCAGTTCCGGACTAGCTGAGACCCAGTACTTC.

This clone appeared a few times. V and J are TRBV11-2 and TRBJ1-6; D not certain. The CDR3 contains 16 residues. Germline loops: CDR1 SGHAT, CDR2 FQNNGV. The V and J ends lost 1 base and 0 bases respectively, with 7 bases between them. Written as DNA, the CDR3 is TGTGCCAGCAGCTTAGCGCACAGCTCCTATAATTCACCCCTCCACTTT. Translation: CASSLAHSSYNSPLHF.

The count of this clone is one. The CDR3 sequence is CASALAGDADTGELFF. The CDR3 nucleotides are TGTGCCAGCGCCCTAGCGGGAGATGCGGACACCGGGGAGCTGTTTTTT. The rearrangement links TRBV28 to TRBJ2-2; 10 nucleotides match TRBD2. CDR1 is MDHEN and CDR2 is SYDVKM in the germline V gene. J gave up 3 bases and V 8 bases, and 9 bases lay outside the gene matches. The CDR3 contains 16 residues.

The rearrangement joins TRBV15 to TRBJ2-4; D might be TRBD2 (6 bases). The ends were cut back, 5 bases at V and 0 bases at J, with 20 bases in the middle. Germline lookup yields CDR1 LNHNV and CDR2 YYDKDF (reference sequence). The CDR3 is 18 residues long. DNA for the CDR3: TGTGCCACCAGCTTCGGGGGAGCCCTCGTGATAGCCAAAAACATTCAGTACTTC. Its protein is CATSFGGALVIAKNIQYF.

This clone was observed a single time. The chain has TRBV9 and TRBJ2-2; a possible D gene is TRBD2 (7 bases). Trimming shortened V by 3 bases and J by 2 bases, and 11 bases separated the two germline ends. The germline CDR1 and CDR2 sequences are SGDLS and YYNGEE. The CDR3 totals 15 residues. The CDR3 nucleotides read TGTGCCAGCAGCGCGGCGGGGGCCAACACCGGGGAGCTGTTTTTT. Encoded protein: CASSAAGANTGELFF.

This chain uses TRBV6-5 with TRBJ2-7, with D possibly being TRBD2 (5 bases). V lost 5 bases to trimming and J lost 3 bases, with 11 bases between them. Per germline, CDR1 MNHEY and CDR2 SVGAGI. The CDR3 runs to 13 residues. The CDR3 sequence is CASSRGSGYEQYF. CDR3 coding DNA: TGTGCCAGCAGTCGAGGGAGTGGCTACGAGCAGTACTTC.

This clone was picked up a small number of times. Mismatch with germline at one junction end may stem from a read error. The chain employs TRBV7-7 and TRBJ2-3; 7 nucleotides agree with TRBD1. This CDR3 comprises 13 residues. Germline CDR1 SSHAT, CDR2 FNYEAQ (reference sequence). CDR3 amino acids: CASSTGGTDTQYF. In DNA, the CDR3 is TGTGCTAGCAGCACAGGGGGCACAGATACGCAGTATTTT. Full variable domain (rest looked up from reference TRBV7-7 and TRBJ2-3): GAGVSQSPRYKVTKRGQDVTLRCDPISSHATLYWYQQALGQGPEFLTYFNYEAQPDKSGLPSDRFSAERPEGSISTLTIQRTEQRDSAMYRCASSTGGTDTQYFGPGTRLTVL.

CDR3 sequence reads: CASGRDRGHGEQFF. The DNA for the CDR3 is TGTGCCAGCGGCCGGGACAGGGGGCATGGGGAGCAGTTCTTC. The rearrangement links TRBV2 to TRBJ2-1; 12 bases match TRBD1. Germline lookup yields CDR1 SNHLY and CDR2 FYNNEI. V lost 8 bases, J lost 10 bases, and 9 bases stayed unmatched. There are 14 residues in the CDR3.

The table lists this clone with a few counts. This chain connects TRBV7-2 to TRBJ1-2; D is undetermined. V was clipped by 1 base and J by 2 bases, with 8 bases between them. The CDR3 is 14 amino acids. Germline V CDR1 and CDR2: SGHTA, FQGNSA. CDR3 amino acids: CASSLGSRNYGYTF. In nucleotides, the CDR3 is TGTGCCAGCAGCTTAGGTTCCAGAAACTATGGCTACACCTTC.

V is TRBV12-5 and J is TRBJ1-1, with D perhaps matching TRBD1 (6 bases). Germline CDR1 reads LGHNT; CDR2 reads FRNRAP. The CDR3 has 13 amino acids. Deletions cut 3 bases from V and 4 bases from J, with 9 bases between. The CDR3: CASGFQGSTEAFF. For the CDR3, the DNA is TGTGCTAGTGGTTTTCAGGGGAGCACTGAAGCTTTCTTT.

The V gene is TRBV29-1, the J gene TRBJ1-2, with a possible D match to TRBD1 (6 bases). The length of the CDR3 is 11 residues. The V gene's germline CDR1 is SQVTM and CDR2 ANQGSEA. Trimming pared 3 bases from V and 8 bases from J, leaving 10 bases between. Here the CDR3 DNA reads TGCAGCGTTGACTTCAGGGGCGGCTACACCTTC. Residues: CSVDFRGGYTF.

The gene calls are TRBV12-2 and TRBJ2-1; no check of the table's D call, TRBD2, against the DNA was made. TRBV12-2 is a documented pseudogene. The CDR3 sequence is 21 residues long. CDR3 region: CASRLARSGLAGGSSYNEQFF. The CDR3 DNA follows: TGTGCAAGTCGCTTAGCGCGTTCCGGACTAGCGGGAGGCTCCTCCTACAATGAGCAGTTCTTC.

This clone was seen repeatedly, ten times or more. The rearrangement joins TRBV11-3 to TRBJ2-7; weak D call: TRBD1 (5 bases). Germline V gives CDR1 SGHNT, CDR2 YENEEA. Trimming removed 10 bases from V and 6 bases from J, with 25 bases in between. The CDR3 totals 15 residues. The CDR3 spells CANTGRMGPGLEQYF. CDR3 DNA sequence: TGTGCCAATACGGGCCGCATGGGGCCTGGTCTCGAGCAGTACTTC.

This clone was seen more than once but under ten times. This chain connects TRBV2 to TRBJ2-1; 10 nucleotides align to TRBD2. The germline V gene encodes CDR1 SNHLY and CDR2 FYNNEI. J was trimmed by 0 bases and V by 7 bases; bases with no gene match: 12. There are 18 residues in the CDR3. Here the CDR3 DNA reads TGTGCCAGCACTTCCCCCGGACTAGCGGAGAGCTCCTACAATGAGCAGTTCTTC. It yields the protein CASTSPGLAESSYNEQFF. The full variable domain, completed using reference TRBV2 and TRBJ2-1, is EPEVTQTPSHQVTQMGQEVILRCVPISNHLYFYWYRQILGQKVEFLVSFYNNEISEKSEIFDDQFSVERPDGSNFTLKIRSTKLEDSAMYFCASTSPGLAESSYNEQFFGPGTRLTVL.

The V gene is TRBV27, the J gene TRBJ2-5; TRBD1 matches at 8 bases. CDR1 is MNHEY and CDR2 is SMNVEV in the germline V gene (reference sequence). With V trimmed by 3 bases and J by 1 base, 7 bases remained unmatched. CDR3 length: 16 residues. CDR3 sequence reads: CASSFWQGAFQETQYF. DNA of the CDR3: TGTGCCAGCAGTTTTTGGCAGGGGGCCTTCCAAGAGACCCAGTACTTC.

This clone has only a few counts. V gene TRBV5-1 combines with J gene TRBJ2-3; 7 positions agree with TRBD1. CDR1 and CDR2 from the germline V gene are SGHRS and YFSETQ. V trimming: 4 bases; J trimming: 6 bases; junction bases outside the gene matches: 2. The length of the CDR3 is 12 residues. CDR3 protein: CASSATGDTQYF. DNA of the CDR3: TGCGCCAGCAGCGCGACAGGGGATACGCAGTATTTT. Looking up the rest from reference TRBV5-1 and TRBJ2-3 gives the full variable domain: KAGVTQTPRYLIKTRGQQVTLSCSPISGHRSVSWYQQTPGQGLQFLFEYFSETQRNKGNFPGRFSGRQFSNSRSEMNVSTLELGDSALYLCASSATGDTQYFGPGTRLTVL.

This clone was found a few times. This chain links TRBV28 with TRBJ1-6, with 8 nucleotides matching TRBD1. The germline V gene encodes CDR1 MDHEN and CDR2 SYDVKM. CDR3 length: 15 amino acids. V lost 3 bases, J lost 10 bases, and 8 bases stayed unmatched. CDR3 in amino acids: CASSFAGDRMSPLHF. CDR3 nucleotide sequence: TGTGCCAGCAGTTTTGCGGGGGACAGGATGTCACCCCTCCACTTT.